These T cell receptor beta chains were read from a single sample in a study of T cell responses to AZD1222 COVID-19 vaccine. Profiling relied on immunoSEQ multiplex PCR, and the TCRdb table lists in-frame clones only, not all of them. The table records around 99,000 clones, under 95% of them present only once. The sequenced sample was peripheral blood, obtained on day 0 of AZD1222 vaccination. The receptors shown here come from an adult in good health. The conserved cysteine and the conserved F or W are not part of the CDR3 here. Some rows mark clone size as missing; the rest say once, few, many or name a class of expanded clone.

J,size,V,CDR3
TRBJ1-5,few,TRBV15,ATSRGAGDLNQPQH
TRBJ2-1,-,TRBV11-3,ASSPRLADGGDEQF
TRBJ2-7,-,TRBV4-3,ASSQDMGLYEQY
TRBJ1-6,-,TRBV6-5,ASRTSRASPLH
TRBJ1-1,-,TRBV3-1/TRBV3-2,ASSQGMGSTEAF
TRBJ2-7,once,TRBV3-1/TRBV3-2,ASSFPGMGYEQY
TRBJ1-1,-,TRBV7-9,ASSEHTEEAEAF
TRBJ2-5,-,TRBV7-9,ASSLAVTSGGTQY
TRBJ1-2,few,TRBV19,ASSIVTANYGYT
TRBJ2-7,-,TRBV7-8,ASSLNAVEQY
TRBJ1-2,few,TRBV3-1/TRBV3-2,ASSQEASYGYT
TRBJ1-2,once,TRBV5-1,ASSLGIGHGYT
TRBJ1-3,-,TRBV5-6,ASSLVEGTGNTIY
TRBJ2-5,-,TRBV25-1,ASSEPSRIQETQY
TRBJ1-6,-,TRBV12-5,ASGWNSPLH
TRBJ1-5,-,TRBV6-4,ASRGGGSDSNQPQH